One sample yielded the 31 T cell receptor beta chains listed below, sequenced in a study of T cells in narcolepsy (dated by TCRdb to the late 2010s). Library preparation used the immunoSEQ multiplex PCR assay. What TCRdb holds here is the immuneACCESS table cut down to in-frame rearrangements. Part of the clones is not present; checked against another copy, under half of the missing clones reflect an unresolved V gene, and the others are unexplained. Recorded for this sample are 25,000 to 35,000 clones; roughly 86% of them occurred a single time. Under 1% of the sample rests with the top ten. The material sequenced was memory (CD45RA-) CD4+ T cells from blood. The sample's cell subset or site, from its label and the paper: memory T cells sorted ex vivo from peripheral blood. The origin of the receptors is a human donor in good health.

The chain couples TRBV7-2 to TRBJ1-2, with D uncertain. Germline CDR1 reads SGHTA; CDR2 reads FQGNSA. The CDR3 loop spans 13 amino acids. V was cut by 8 bases and J by 8 bases, with 18 bases left in between. CDR3 nucleotide sequence: TGTGCCAGCGAAAACCTAGGGTTGGGCGGCTACACCTTC. Translation gives CASENLGLGGYTF. The complete variable domain, with remaining parts taken from reference TRBV7-2 and TRBJ1-2, reads GAGVSQSPSNKVTEKGKDVELRCDPISGHTALYWYRQSLGQGLEFLIYFQGNSAPDKSGLPSDRFSAERTGGSVSTLTIQRTQQEDSAVYLCASENLGLGGYTFGSGTRLTVV.

The CDR3 is CASSITGYTGELFF. In nucleotides, the CDR3 is TGTGCCAGTAGTATCACAGGGTACACCGGGGAGCTGTTTTTT. This chain joins TRBV19 and TRBJ2-2; a possible D gene is TRBD1 (6 bases). V shed 3 bases and J shed 3 bases, with 8 bases lying between them. CDR1 is LNHDA, CDR2 SQIVND, per germline (reference sequence). The CDR3 spans 14 residues. The full variable domain, rest sourced from reference TRBV19 and TRBJ2-2, is DGGITQSPKYLFRKEGQNVTLSCEQNLNHDAMYWYRQDPGQGLRLIYYSQIVNDFQKGDIAEGYSVSREKKESFPLTVTSAQKNPTAFYLCASSITGYTGELFFGEGSRLTVL.

The genes are TRBV6-4 and TRBJ2-3; either TRBD1 or TRBD2 may supply D (5 bases each). The V end lost 2 bases, the J end lost 5 bases, and 14 bases lay between the germline ends. CDR1 MRHNA and CDR2 SNTAGT come from the germline V gene. This CDR3 comprises 15 residues. In nucleotides, the CDR3 is TGTGCCAGCAGTGACGATACGGGACCGTTAGATACGCAGTATTTT. It yields the protein CASSDDTGPLDTQYF.

The rearrangement links TRBV4-1 to TRBJ2-5; no clear D gene. The CDR3 is made up of 14 amino acids. The V gene's germline CDR1 is MGHRA and CDR2 YSYEKL. The V gene lost 3 bases and the J gene lost 5 bases, with 13 bases spanning the gap. CDR3 bases: TGCGCCAGCAGCCAGGAGATTTTTTATGAGACCCAGTACTTC. Amino acid sequence: CASSQEIFYETQYF.

This sequence joins TRBV5-1 and TRBJ2-3; perhaps TRBD1 as D (6 bases). V lost 4 bases and J 0 bases, leaving 15 bases between the germline ends. The germline CDR1 and CDR2 sequences are SGHRS and YFSETQ. This CDR3 region has 16 residues. The CDR3 DNA sequence: TGCGCCAGCAGCCCTATGACAGGCCAAAGCACAGATACGCAGTATTTT. This codes for CASSPMTGQSTDTQYF.

J is TRBJ2-1 and V is TRBV30, with 11 positions matching TRBD2. The length of the CDR3 is 14 residues. J gave up 2 bases and V 5 bases, and 2 bases lay outside the gene matches. Germline V gene sequence: CDR1 GTSNPN, CDR2 SVGIG (reference sequence). CDR3 DNA sequence: TGTGCCTGGGCTAGCGGGAGGACCTACAATGAGCAGTTCTTC. Translated: CAWASGRTYNEQFF.

A single count supports this clone. This rearrangement joins TRBV19 to TRBJ2-3; TRBD2 agrees at 13 bases. The CDR3 is 16 residues long. Trimming cost V 5 bases and J 5 bases; bases outside gene matches: 7. Germline CDR1 LNHDA, CDR2 SQIVND (reference sequence). CDR3 residues: CASSPLTSGGVDTQYF. The CDR3 coding sequence is TGTGCCAGTAGTCCGCTTACTAGCGGGGGGGTAGATACGCAGTATTTT.

The chain joins TRBV7-9 to TRBJ1-5; D is ambiguous. The CDR3 sequence is 16 residues long. The V end lost 5 bases, the J end lost 6 bases, and 20 bases lay between the germline ends. Per germline, CDR1 SEHNR and CDR2 FQNEAQ (reference sequence). CDR3 in amino acids: CASSNTGKRASQPQHF. DNA for the CDR3: TGTGCCAGCAGCAACACCGGGAAACGGGCGAGTCAGCCCCAGCATTTT.

This clone was detected once. The chain combines TRBV7-8 with TRBJ2-7; D gene ambiguous. The CDR3 runs to 16 residues. The V end was cut by 1 base, the J end by 3 bases, with 16 bases between. Germline loops: CDR1 SGHVS, CDR2 FQNEAQ. CDR3 region: CASSLVSSGVGYEQYF. CDR3 bases: TGTGCCAGCAGCTTAGTCTCCTCAGGAGTGGGCTACGAGCAGTACTTC.

The chain carries TRBV11-3 and TRBJ2-5; the D call may be TRBD1 or TRBD2 (5 bases each). V lost 5 bases to trimming and J lost 4 bases, with 20 bases between them. The CDR3 totals 16 residues. Germline values: CDR1 SGHNT, CDR2 YENEEA. The CDR3 spells CASSPAPGLGGETQYF. DNA of the CDR3: TGTGCCAGCAGCCCGGCCCCTGGACTTGGGGGAGAGACCCAGTACTTC.

The gene calls are TRBV6-5 and TRBJ1-3; D unresolved. The CDR3 length is 15 residues. The V end lost 2 bases, the J end lost 0 bases, and 8 bases lay between the germline ends. The germline gives CDR1 MNHEY, CDR2 SVGAGI. The CDR3 spells CASSYGRSSGNTIYF. The CDR3 bases are TGTGCCAGCAGTTACGGGAGGAGCTCTGGAAACACCATATATTTT.

In its sample, this clone was seen once. The sample contains more than one DNA sequence encoding this CDR3. The chain employs TRBV19 and TRBJ1-5, with D perhaps matching TRBD1 (6 bases). The germline V and J ends were trimmed by 3 bases and 2 bases, with 8 bases remaining between them. The CDR3 has 14 amino acids. The germline CDR1 and CDR2 sequences are LNHDA and SQIVND (reference sequence). CDR3 in DNA: TGTGCCAGTAGTATTTCAGGGGGCAATCAGCCCCAGCATTTT. Translation gives CASSISGGNQPQHF.

V is TRBV30 and J is TRBJ2-6; D perhaps matches TRBD1 (6 bases). V lost 1 base to trimming and J lost 4 bases, with 14 bases between them. In germline, CDR1 is GTSNPN, CDR2 SVGIG (reference sequence). The CDR3 totals 16 residues. Here the CDR3 reads CAWSGYTGYGANVLTF. In DNA, the CDR3 is TGTGCCTGGAGTGGGTATACAGGGTACGGGGCCAACGTCCTGACTTTC.

The V call is TRBV10-1, the J call TRBJ1-1; D is possibly TRBD1 (5 bases). The V end was cut by 4 bases, the J end by 4 bases, with 19 bases between. The germline V gene encodes CDR1 WNHNN and CDR2 SYGVQD (reference sequence). CDR3 length: 16 amino acids. The CDR3 is CASSVRKGLGGTEAFF. The CDR3, as DNA: TGCGCCAGCAGTGTACGTAAGGGGCTGGGGGGCACTGAAGCTTTCTTT.

The chain employs TRBV6-6 and TRBJ2-5; possible D gene TRBD2, 6 bases. CDR1 MNHNY and CDR2 SVGAGI come from the germline V gene (reference sequence). Trimming took 9 bases from V and 2 from J, leaving 13 bases between them. The CDR3 has 13 residues. The CDR3 here is CASHGTAQETQYF. DNA of the CDR3: TGTGCCAGTCATGGGACTGCACAAGAGACCCAGTACTTC.

This clone has just one count. The rearrangement links TRBV19 to TRBJ1-2, with 10 bases identical to TRBD1. V lost 4 bases and J lost 6; bases outside the gene matches: 8. Germline V gene lookup returns CDR1 LNHDA and CDR2 SQIVND (reference sequence). The CDR3 consists of 15 residues. DNA for the CDR3: TGTGCCAGTAGTACCTCCCGGGACAGGGGCAATGGCTACACCTTC. This sequence encodes CASSTSRDRGNGYTF. Full variable domain (rest looked up from reference TRBV19 and TRBJ1-2): DGGITQSPKYLFRKEGQNVTLSCEQNLNHDAMYWYRQDPGQGLRLIYYSQIVNDFQKGDIAEGYSVSREKKESFPLTVTSAQKNPTAFYLCASSTSRDRGNGYTFGSGTRLTVV.

This clone was recorded a few times. The chain is built from TRBV30 and TRBJ1-3, with D perhaps matching TRBD1 (5 bases). Germline assignment: CDR1 GTSNPN and CDR2 SVGIG (reference sequence). The CDR3 totals 14 residues. V gave up 3 bases and J gave up 4 bases, with 13 bases separating them. The CDR3 spells CAWRSQGFGNTIYF. The CDR3 DNA follows: TGTGCCTGGAGGAGCCAGGGTTTCGGAAACACCATATATTTT.

This chain links TRBV6-6 with TRBJ1-1, with a weak D call TRBD1 (5 bases). Germline CDR1 reads MNHNY; CDR2 reads SVGAGI (reference sequence). The germline V and J ends were trimmed by 2 bases and 1 base, with 11 bases remaining between them. The CDR3 sequence is 15 residues long. For the CDR3, the DNA is TGTGCCAGCAGTTACAGGGGCAACCCGAACACTGAAGCTTTCTTT. It encodes CASSYRGNPNTEAFF.

This clone was recorded once. The J gene is TRBJ2-7, the V gene TRBV6-5; 11 nucleotides match TRBD2. The germline V gene has CDR1 MNHEY and CDR2 SVGAGI. CDR3 size: 13 residues. The ends lost 8 bases at V and 3 bases at J; junction bases unmatched: 3. The CDR3 DNA follows: TGTGCCAGCGGTGGGACTAGCGGCTACGAGCAGTACTTC. Translating it yields CASGGTSGYEQYF.

This clone showed up just a few times. V and J are TRBV5-4 and TRBJ1-1; D gene unclear. Germline V gene data show CDR1 as SGHNT and CDR2 as YYREEE (reference sequence). V shed 2 bases and J shed 5 bases, with 13 bases lying between them. The CDR3 extends over 14 amino acids. The CDR3: CASSFGLGWTEAFF. DNA of the CDR3: TGTGCCAGCAGCTTTGGGCTAGGGTGGACTGAAGCTTTCTTT.

The rearrangement links TRBV30 to TRBJ2-7; TRBD2 matches 8 bases. CDR1 is GTSNPN, CDR2 SVGIG, per germline (reference sequence). V lost 4 bases and J lost 3; bases outside the gene matches: 11. This CDR3 is 15 amino acids long. For the CDR3, the DNA is TGTGCCTGGAAACTCCCGGGACTAGGTTTCTACGAGCAGTACTTC. Protein sequence: CAWKLPGLGFYEQYF.

The chain joins TRBV6-5 to TRBJ1-2, with D possibly TRBD1 on 5 matching bases. In germline, CDR1 is MNHEY, CDR2 SVGAGI. V was clipped by 5 bases and J by 6 bases, with 10 bases between them. This CDR3 contains 12 residues. The CDR3, as DNA: TGTGCCAGCAGTCCCGCGGGGGATGGCTACACCTTC. Translation: CASSPAGDGYTF.

This chain joins TRBV5-4 and TRBJ1-2, with TRBD1 as a possible D gene (5 bases). Germline values: CDR1 SGHNT, CDR2 YYREEE (reference sequence). V lost 0 bases and J lost 4, with 10 bases in between. The length of the CDR3 is 14 residues. The CDR3 reads CASSLGGYGYGYTF. DNA of the CDR3: TGTGCCAGCAGCTTGGGGGGGTACGGCTATGGCTACACCTTC. Based on the CDR3 plus reference TRBV5-4 and TRBJ1-2, the full variable domain is ETGVTQSPTHLIKTRGQQVTLRCSSQSGHNTVSWYQQALGQGPQFIFQYYREEENGRGNFPPRFSGLQFPNYSSELNVNALELDDSALYLCASSLGGYGYGYTFGSGTRLTVV.

The V and J genes are TRBV4-2 and TRBJ1-5; D is possibly TRBD1 (6 bases). V lost 0 bases and J 1 base, leaving 16 bases between the germline ends. The CDR3 totals 18 residues. CDR1 is LGHNA and CDR2 is YNFKEQ in the germline V gene. The CDR3 sequence is CASSQEGGGGESNQPQHF. In DNA form, the CDR3 reads TGTGCCAGCAGCCAAGAAGGTGGGGGCGGTGAAAGCAATCAGCCCCAGCATTTT.

This rearrangement joins TRBV18 to TRBJ2-6; D tentatively reads TRBD1 or TRBD2 (5 bases each). CDR1 KGHSH and CDR2 LQKENI come from the germline V gene. CDR3 size: 17 residues. V was cut by 2 bases and J by 0 bases, with 11 bases left in between. The CDR3 nucleotides are TGTGCCAGCTCACCAGGGACCCGGGCCTCTGGGGCCAACGTCCTGACTTTC. Translated: CASSPGTRASGANVLTF.

The chain has TRBV4-1 and TRBJ2-3; TRBD2 aligns across 14 bases. Losses at the gene ends were 8 bases for V and 6 bases for J; bases not matched to a gene: 1. The CDR3 runs 13 residues. Germline loops: CDR1 MGHRA, CDR2 YSYEKL. The CDR3 spells CASRLAGGDTQYF. Here the CDR3 DNA reads TGCGCCAGCCGACTAGCGGGGGGGGATACGCAGTATTTT.

The genes are TRBV7-6 and TRBJ1-1, with TRBD1 matching 8 bases. Germline lookup yields CDR1 SGHVS and CDR2 FNYEAQ. The CDR3 totals 14 residues. V lost 5 bases and J lost 3; bases outside the gene matches: 5. CDR3 amino acids: CASSSTGGDTEAFF. CDR3 bases: TGTGCCAGCAGCAGTACAGGGGGAGACACTGAAGCTTTCTTT.

The chain recombines TRBV19 with TRBJ2-1, with D tentatively TRBD1 (6 bases). CDR1 is LNHDA, CDR2 SQIVND, per germline (reference sequence). There are 15 residues in the CDR3. Between the trimmed V and J ends, which lost 1 base and 5 bases, there was a span of 12 bases. The CDR3 DNA follows: TGTGCCAGTAGTATAGGACAGGCTACGCACAATGAGCAGTTCTTC. Its protein product is CASSIGQATHNEQFF.

The chain has TRBV5-5 and TRBJ2-2, with D possibly TRBD1 on 5 matching bases. Germline-derived CDR1 and CDR2 are SGHKS and YYEKEE (reference sequence). Trimming took off 4 bases at V and 6 bases at J, with 19 bases between the two ends. This CDR3 spans 16 amino acids. The CDR3 DNA reads TGTGCCAGCAGCCCTACCTTGCCAGGGTGGGCCGGGGAGCTGTTTTTT. Amino acid sequence: CASSPTLPGWAGELFF.

This chain connects TRBV7-2 to TRBJ1-4, with TRBD1 as a possible D gene (5 bases). CDR1 and CDR2 from the germline V gene are SGHTA and FQGNSA. The V end was cut by 5 bases, the J end by 8 bases, with 15 bases between. The CDR3 is made up of 14 amino acids. CDR3 DNA sequence: TGTGCCAGCAGCCCAGCCCGAGGGACCGAAAAACTGTTTTTT. Its translation is CASSPARGTEKLFF. Looking up the rest from reference TRBV7-2 and TRBJ1-4 gives the full variable domain: GAGVSQSPSNKVTEKGKDVELRCDPISGHTALYWYRQSLGQGLEFLIYFQGNSAPDKSGLPSDRFSAERTGGSVSTLTIQRTQQEDSAVYLCASSPARGTEKLFFGSGTQLSVL.

This chain uses TRBV6-5 with TRBJ1-1, with D unclear. The CDR3 runs to 15 residues. The V gene's germline CDR1 is MNHEY and CDR2 SVGAGI. V lost 6 bases to trimming and J lost 0 bases, with 14 bases between them. Here the CDR3 DNA reads TGTGCCAGCAGCCTAAGACGGCGGATGAACACTGAAGCTTTCTTT. Translation gives CASSLRRRMNTEAFF.